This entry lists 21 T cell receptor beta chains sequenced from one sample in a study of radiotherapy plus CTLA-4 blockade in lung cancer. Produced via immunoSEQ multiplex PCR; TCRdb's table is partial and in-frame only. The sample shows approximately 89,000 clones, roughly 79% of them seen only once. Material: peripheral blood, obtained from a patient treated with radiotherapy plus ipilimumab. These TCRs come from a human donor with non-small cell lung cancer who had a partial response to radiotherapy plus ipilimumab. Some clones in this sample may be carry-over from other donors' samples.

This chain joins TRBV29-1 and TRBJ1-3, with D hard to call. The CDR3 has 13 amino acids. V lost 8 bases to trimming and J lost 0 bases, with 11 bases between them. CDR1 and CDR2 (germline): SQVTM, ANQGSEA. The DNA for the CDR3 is TGCAGCCACCGGGGAGCCTCTGGAAACACCATATATTTT. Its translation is CSHRGASGNTIYF.

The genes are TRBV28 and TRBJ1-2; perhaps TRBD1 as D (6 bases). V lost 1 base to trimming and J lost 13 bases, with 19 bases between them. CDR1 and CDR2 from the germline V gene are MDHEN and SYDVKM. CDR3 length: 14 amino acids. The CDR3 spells CASSLSTGVRQGTF. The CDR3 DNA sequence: TGTGCCAGCAGTTTATCGACAGGTGTTCGGCAAGGCACCTTC.

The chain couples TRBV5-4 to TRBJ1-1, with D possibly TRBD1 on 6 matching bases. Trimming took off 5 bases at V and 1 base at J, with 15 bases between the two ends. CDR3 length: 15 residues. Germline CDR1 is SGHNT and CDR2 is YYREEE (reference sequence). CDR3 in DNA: TGTGCCAGCAGGTCGGGCCGGGACAAGAACACTGAAGCTTTCTTT. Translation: CASRSGRDKNTEAFF.

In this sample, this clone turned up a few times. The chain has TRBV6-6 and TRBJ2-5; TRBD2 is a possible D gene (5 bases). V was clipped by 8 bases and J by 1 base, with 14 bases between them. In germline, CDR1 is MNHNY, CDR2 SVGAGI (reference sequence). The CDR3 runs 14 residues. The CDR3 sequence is CASGGRAAQETQYF. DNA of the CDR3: TGTGCCAGCGGAGGCAGAGCCGCCCAAGAGACCCAGTACTTC.

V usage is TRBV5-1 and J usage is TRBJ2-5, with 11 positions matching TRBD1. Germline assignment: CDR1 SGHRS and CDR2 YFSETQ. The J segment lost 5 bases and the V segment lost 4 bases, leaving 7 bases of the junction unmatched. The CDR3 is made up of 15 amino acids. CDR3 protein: CASSRTGGVSETQYF. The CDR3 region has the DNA TGCGCCAGCAGCCGGACAGGGGGCGTTTCGGAGACCCAGTACTTC.

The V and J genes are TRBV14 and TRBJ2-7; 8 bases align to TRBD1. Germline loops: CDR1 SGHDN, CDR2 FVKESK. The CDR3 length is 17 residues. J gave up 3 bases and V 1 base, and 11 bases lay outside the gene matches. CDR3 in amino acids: CASSQGGGQGPFYEQYF. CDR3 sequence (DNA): TGTGCCAGCAGCCAAGGTGGCGGACAGGGCCCCTTCTACGAGCAGTACTTC.

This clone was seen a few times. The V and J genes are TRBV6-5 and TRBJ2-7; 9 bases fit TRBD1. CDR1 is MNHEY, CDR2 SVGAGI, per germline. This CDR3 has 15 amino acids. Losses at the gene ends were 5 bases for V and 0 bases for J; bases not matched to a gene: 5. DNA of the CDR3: TGTGCCAGCAGTCAACGGGACAGGGTCTCCTACGAGCAGTACTTC. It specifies CASSQRDRVSYEQYF.

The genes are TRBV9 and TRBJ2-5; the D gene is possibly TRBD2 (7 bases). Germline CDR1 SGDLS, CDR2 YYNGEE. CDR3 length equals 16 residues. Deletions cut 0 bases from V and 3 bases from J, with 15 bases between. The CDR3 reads CASSVGVGGPKETQYF. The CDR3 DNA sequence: TGTGCCAGCAGCGTAGGGGTCGGGGGGCCTAAAGAGACCCAGTACTTC.

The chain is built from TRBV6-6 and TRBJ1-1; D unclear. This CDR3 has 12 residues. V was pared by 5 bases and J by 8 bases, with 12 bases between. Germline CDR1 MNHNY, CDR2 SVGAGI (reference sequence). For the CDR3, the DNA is TGTGCCAGCAGTATAATCTCCAGAGAAGCTTTCTTT. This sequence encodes CASSIISREAFF.

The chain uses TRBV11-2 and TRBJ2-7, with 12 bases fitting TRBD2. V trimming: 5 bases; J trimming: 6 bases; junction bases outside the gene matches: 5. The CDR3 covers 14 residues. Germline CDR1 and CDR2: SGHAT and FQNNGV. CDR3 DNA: TGTGCCAGCAGCACTGGACTAGCGGGGCTCGAGCAGTACTTC. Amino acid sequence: CASSTGLAGLEQYF.

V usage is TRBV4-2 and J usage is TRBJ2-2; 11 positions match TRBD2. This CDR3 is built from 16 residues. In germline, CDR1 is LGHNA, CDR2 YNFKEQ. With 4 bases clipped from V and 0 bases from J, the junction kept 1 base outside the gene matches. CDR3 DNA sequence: TGTGCCAGCAGCCGGACTAGCGGGTCGAACACCGGGGAGCTGTTTTTT. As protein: CASSRTSGSNTGELFF.

CDR3 DNA: TGCGCCAGCAGCTTGACGGGAGGAGGTTACACCGGGGAGCTGTTTTTT. This codes for CASSLTGGGYTGELFF. The gene calls are TRBV5-1 and TRBJ2-2, with TRBD2 identical over 7 bases. The CDR3 runs 16 residues. Germline loops: CDR1 SGHRS, CDR2 YFSETQ. The V and J ends lost 1 base and 3 bases, in that order; junction bases with no gene match: 6.

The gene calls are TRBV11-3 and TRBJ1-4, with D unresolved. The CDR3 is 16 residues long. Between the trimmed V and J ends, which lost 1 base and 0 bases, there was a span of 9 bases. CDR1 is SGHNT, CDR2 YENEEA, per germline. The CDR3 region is CASSLVSGSTNEKLFF. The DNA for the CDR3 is TGTGCCAGCAGCTTAGTTTCGGGATCAACTAATGAAAAACTGTTTTTT.

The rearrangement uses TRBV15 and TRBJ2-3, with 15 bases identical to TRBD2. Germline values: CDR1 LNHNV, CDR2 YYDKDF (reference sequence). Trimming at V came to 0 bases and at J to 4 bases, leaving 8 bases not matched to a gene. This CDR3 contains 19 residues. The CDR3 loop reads CATSRDKGLAGGLADTQYF. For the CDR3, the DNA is TGTGCCACCAGCAGAGATAAGGGACTAGCGGGAGGCCTGGCAGATACGCAGTATTTT.

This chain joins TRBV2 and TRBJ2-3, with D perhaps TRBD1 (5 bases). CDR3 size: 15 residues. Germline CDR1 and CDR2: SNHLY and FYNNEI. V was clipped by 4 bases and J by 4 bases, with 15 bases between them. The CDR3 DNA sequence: TGTGCCAGCAGTGTCAGTCGGCAGGGTGCAGATACGCAGTATTTT. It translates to CASSVSRQGADTQYF.

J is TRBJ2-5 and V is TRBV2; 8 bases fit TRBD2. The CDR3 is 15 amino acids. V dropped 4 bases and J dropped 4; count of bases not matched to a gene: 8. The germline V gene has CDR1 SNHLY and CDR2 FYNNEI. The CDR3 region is CASSVERGLLETQYF. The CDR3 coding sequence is TGTGCCAGCAGTGTGGAGCGGGGGTTGTTAGAGACCCAGTACTTC.

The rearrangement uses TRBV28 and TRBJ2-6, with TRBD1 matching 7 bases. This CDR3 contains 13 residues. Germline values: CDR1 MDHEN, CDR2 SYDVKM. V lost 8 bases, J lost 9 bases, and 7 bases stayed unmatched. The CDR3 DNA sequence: TGTGCCAGCGAACAGGGGAGATTCAACGTCCTGACTTTC. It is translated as CASEQGRFNVLTF.

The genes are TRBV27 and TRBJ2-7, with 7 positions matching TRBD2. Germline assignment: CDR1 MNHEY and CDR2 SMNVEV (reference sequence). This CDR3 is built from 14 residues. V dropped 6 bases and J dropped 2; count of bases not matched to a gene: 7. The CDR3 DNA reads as TGTGCCAGCAGGGAGCGGGGCCGTGCCTACGAGCAGTACTTC. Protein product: CASRERGRAYEQYF.

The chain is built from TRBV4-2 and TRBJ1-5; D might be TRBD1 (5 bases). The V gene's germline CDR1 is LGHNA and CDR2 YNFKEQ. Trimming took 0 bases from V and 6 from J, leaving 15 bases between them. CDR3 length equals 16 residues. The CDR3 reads CASSQDVGQGSQPQHF. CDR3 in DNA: TGTGCCAGCAGCCAAGATGTGGGGCAAGGTAGTCAGCCCCAGCATTTT.

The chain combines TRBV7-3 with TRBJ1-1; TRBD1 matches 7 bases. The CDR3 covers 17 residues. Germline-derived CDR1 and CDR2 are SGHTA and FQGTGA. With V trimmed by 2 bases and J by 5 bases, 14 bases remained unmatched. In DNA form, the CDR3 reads TGTGCCAGCAGCTTATGGGGAGGAGGGGGCGCCGGGACTGAAGCTTTCTTT. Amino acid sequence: CASSLWGGGGAGTEAFF.

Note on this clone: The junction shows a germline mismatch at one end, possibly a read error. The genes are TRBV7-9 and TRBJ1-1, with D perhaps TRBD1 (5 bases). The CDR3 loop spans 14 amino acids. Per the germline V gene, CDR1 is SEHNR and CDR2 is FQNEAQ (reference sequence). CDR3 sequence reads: CASTLPAGPKGAFF. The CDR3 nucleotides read TGTGCCAGCACCTTACCGGCAGGACCCAAGGGGGCTTTCTTT.